The present T cell receptor (beta chain) was sequenced within a study of CD8+CD57+ T cells in acquired aplastic anemia (dated by TCRdb to the late 2010s). The study in broad terms: A mean of roughly 3.2 ug of DNA, ranging from roughly 0.18 to 30 ug, was extracted from sorted CD4+ and CD8+ cells. Mean read counts for healthy donor samples were 8.5 million to 10.8 million for CD4+ cells and 11.0 million for CD8+ cells.

The germline V gene sets CDR1 to ENHRY and CDR2 to SYGVKD. From cysteine to phenylalanine, the CDR3 is 14 amino acids long. Kept here is only the CDR3 DNA, which spans 42 bases and is read in frame from base 1. V drops 8 bases and J drops 2 bases, leaving 14 bases in between. This clonotype was counted a single time. Its antigen specificity is not known. Within one base of it there is no much larger clone, and no base qualities were kept. One read offers little support. The study deep-sequenced TCR repertoires of sorted CD4+ and CD8+ blood T cells from severe aplastic anemia patients and healthy subjects. Ficoll-Paque density gradient centrifugation was used to isolate peripheral blood mononuclear cells. Before DNA was extracted, CD4+ and CD8+ T cells were sorted using either FACS or magnetic beads. General findings and caveats noted by the study authors: Although 25 to 30 CD8+ CDR3 sequences were shared by patients and controls, these sequences appeared highly expressed in patients and within the immunodominant clones of patients. Between patients and healthy controls, no significant difference in CD8+ Simpson's diversity was found (P=0.060).

Profiling of TCR beta VDJ combinations and CDR3 sequences used genomic DNA as the template. TCR repertoire sequencing was run on an Illumina HiSeq 2000. Under the source paper's analysis protocol: Repertoires were assessed using TRBV/TRBJ rearrangement plots, CDR3 size and DJ length profiles, and Simpson's diversity index. The most abundant DNA sequence in the deep sequencing data was defined as the immunodominant clone. CDR3 amino acid sequences were screened for sharing across subjects and were compared with published repertoires and the VDJdb database. Starting from the raw public reads, TCRdb applied fastp trimming at Q25, assembled clones with MiXCR and retained in-frame beta chains. Identical CDR3 protein sequences are pooled into one entry, listed with their most common genes and DNA. TCRdb's processing, not the study's, gives the V and J calls here. The sample includes 180,000 or so distinct CDR3 sequences, with approximately 49% observed a single time. Clones ranked in the top ten supply 2.5% to 3.5% of the sample.

The sequence joins TRBV10-3 to TRBJ2-3, with no D gene named confidently. This receptor was obtained from a human donor in good health. The source material was sorted CD4+, CD8+, or CD8+CD57+ T cells (not recorded which) from PBMCs. The CDR3 region reads CAICDAPVTDTQYF. The base sequence is TGTGCCATCTGCGATGCTCCCGTCACAGATACGCAGTATTTT.